This is a list of T cell receptor beta chains from one sample in a study of cytomegalovirus exposure and HLA in healthy donors. Repertoires were generated with immunoSEQ multiplex PCR, while TCRdb's copy carries only in-frame clones and drops some. The table records approximately 190,000 clones, more than 75% of them present only once. Sequencing was carried out using PBMCs. These receptors came from a man younger than 35 in good health and CMV-seropositive. The CDR3 runs from the conserved cysteine through the conserved F or W. A D gene is named only where the DNA matches it firmly. Size values are once, few and many counts, or a class for expanded clones, and some rows have none.

len	v_gene	abundance	d_gene	j_gene	CDR3nt	CDR3aa
13	TRBV27	-	-	TRBJ2-6	TGTGCCAGCAGGGCCTCTGGGGCCAACGTCCTGACTTTC	CASRASGANVLTF
13	TRBV28	-	-	TRBJ1-2	TGTGCCAGCAGCCCCTGGGGGGGCGACGGCTACACCTTC	CASSPWGGDGYTF
15	TRBV11-2	-	TRBD2	TRBJ2-2	TGTGCCAGCAGCTTATTAGCGGGAGGAACCGGGGAGCTGTTTTTT	CASSLLAGGTGELFF
14	TRBV2	-	TRBD1	TRBJ1-5	TGTGCCAGCAGTCCAAGGACAGGGAACGAGCCCCAGCATTTT	CASSPRTGNEPQHF
14	TRBV2	-	TRBD1	TRBJ1-1	TGTGCCAGCAGCGTAGACAGGGGGCAGGGTGAAGCTTTCTTT	CASSVDRGQGEAFF
17	TRBV19	-	TRBD1	TRBJ1-4	TGTGCCAGTAGTATCGGCGCAGGGGGAGGCGCGGATGAAAAACTGTTTTTT	CASSIGAGGGADEKLFF
14	TRBV27	-	-	TRBJ2-1	TGTGCCAGCAGTTACGAGGGAGGTTTCAATGAGCAGTTCTTC	CASSYEGGFNEQFF
14	TRBV6-6	-	TRBD1	TRBJ2-7	TGTGCCAGCACCAAAGGACAGGGGTTCTACGAGCAGTACTTC	CASTKGQGFYEQYF
14	TRBV19	-	-	TRBJ2-7	TGTGCCAGTAGTATAACAGGGACATCCTACGAGCAGTACTTC	CASSITGTSYEQYF
15	TRBV10-3	-	TRBD1	TRBJ1-5	TGTGCCATCAGGGCTAGACAGGGGGACAATCAGCCCCAGCATTTT	CAIRARQGDNQPQHF
13	TRBV5-6	-	-	TRBJ1-2	TGTGCCAGCAGCTTACTACAACAGGGCCCCTACACCTTC	CASSLLQQGPYTF
14	TRBV2	-	-	TRBJ2-7	TGTGCCAGCCAGAACAGGGTCCCCCCGACAGAGCAGTACTTC	CASQNRVPPTEQYF
17	TRBV4-3	few	TRBD2	TRBJ2-7	TGCGCCAGCAGCCAAGTAGCTAGCGGGAGGGGAGGTAACGAGCAGTACTTC	CASSQVASGRGGNEQYF
13	TRBV19	-	-	TRBJ2-5	TGTGCCAGTAGTATCGGGGAAAGAGAGACCCAGTACTTC	CASSIGERETQYF
15	TRBV9	-	-	TRBJ2-1	TGTGCCAGCAGCGAGAGCGGCCGGGGCTACAATGAGCAGTTCTTC	CASSESGRGYNEQFF
15	TRBV7-9	-	TRBD1	TRBJ2-2	TGTGCCAGCAGCCGGACAGGGGGATTCACCGGGGAGCTGTTTTTT	CASSRTGGFTGELFF
13	TRBV29-1	-	-	TRBJ1-3	TGCAGCGCAGACGGGACACTTGGAAACACCATATATTTT	CSADGTLGNTIYF
18	TRBV4-2	-	TRBD2	TRBJ2-3	TGTGCCAGCAGCCAAGGAGGGGGGCGGGAGGACCTCACAGATACGCAGTATTTT	CASSQGGGREDLTDTQYF
12	TRBV28	-	-	TRBJ1-2	TGTGCCAGCAGTTCGACATGGTATGGCTACACCTTC	CASSSTWYGYTF
14	TRBV7-3	-	-	TRBJ2-2	TGTGCCAGCAGCTTGGCTCATCTGGCCGGGGAGCTGTTTTTT	CASSLAHLAGELFF
13	TRBV28	-	-	TRBJ2-7	TGTGCCAGCAGCCTTACAGGGTCCTACGAGCAGTACTTC	CASSLTGSYEQYF
11	TRBV30	-	-	TRBJ1-1	TGTGCCTGGAGTGTGGGAGGTGGAGCTTTCTTT	CAWSVGGGAFF
14	TRBV29-1	-	TRBD2	TRBJ2-1	TGCAGCGTTGACGGACTAGCGAACTACAATGAGCAGTTCTTC	CSVDGLANYNEQFF
16	TRBV5-1	-	TRBD2	TRBJ2-2	TGCGCCAGCAGCTTACTACTAGCGGGAAACACCGGGGAGCTGTTTTTT	CASSLLLAGNTGELFF
14	TRBV7-3	-	TRBD1	TRBJ1-3	TGTGCCAGCAGCTTCGGACAGGGAGGAAACACCATATATTTT	CASSFGQGGNTIYF
19	TRBV30	-	TRBD2	TRBJ2-5	TGTGCCTGGAGTGGGCTAGCGGGTGCCTGGGTAGTGGAACAAGAGACCCAGTACTTC	CAWSGLAGAWVVEQETQYF
16	TRBV25-1	-	-	TRBJ1-4	TGTGCCAGCAGCGGAGCAGACTATTCAACTAATGAAAAACTGTTTTTT	CASSGADYSTNEKLFF
13	TRBV15	-	-	TRBJ1-3	TGTGCCACCAGAGTGAGCTCTGGAAACACCATATATTTT	CATRVSSGNTIYF
14	TRBV7-3	-	TRBD1	TRBJ2-7	TGTGCCAGCAGCCCGGGACAGGGTGTGTACGAGCAGTACTTC	CASSPGQGVYEQYF
14	TRBV7-2	-	TRBD2	TRBJ2-7	TGTGCCAGCAGCTTAGGACTAGCGGGCTACGAGCAGTACTTC	CASSLGLAGYEQYF
16	TRBV29-1	-	TRBD2	TRBJ2-1	TGCAGCGTTGGGGGGGAGACTAGCCTCTCCTACAATGAGCAGTTCTTC	CSVGGETSLSYNEQFF
16	TRBV14	few	TRBD1	TRBJ2-1	TGTGCCAGCAGCCAAGAACGGGACAGGGAATTATATGAGCAGTTCTTC	CASSQERDRELYEQFF
14	TRBV4-2	few	-	TRBJ2-1	TGTGCCAGCAGATTACTGAGGGATCGCAATGAGCAGTTCTTC	CASRLLRDRNEQFF
17	TRBV27	-	-	TRBJ2-1	TGTGCCAGCAGTTTCTTGAAGTCCGGGAGTTTAGGGAATGAGCAGTTCTTC	CASSFLKSGSLGNEQFF
17	TRBV18	-	TRBD2	TRBJ2-5	TGTGCCAGCTCACCTTTCACTAGCGGGAGCGTGGGGGAGACCCAGTACTTC	CASSPFTSGSVGETQYF
13	TRBV2	-	TRBD2	TRBJ2-7	TGTGCCAGCGGACTAGCGGGTCCCTACGAGCAGTACTTC	CASGLAGPYEQYF
17	TRBV5-1	-	TRBD2	TRBJ2-7	TGCGCCAGCAGCTTGGTGGCTAGCGGCTTGAGCTCCTACGAGCAGTACTTC	CASSLVASGLSSYEQYF